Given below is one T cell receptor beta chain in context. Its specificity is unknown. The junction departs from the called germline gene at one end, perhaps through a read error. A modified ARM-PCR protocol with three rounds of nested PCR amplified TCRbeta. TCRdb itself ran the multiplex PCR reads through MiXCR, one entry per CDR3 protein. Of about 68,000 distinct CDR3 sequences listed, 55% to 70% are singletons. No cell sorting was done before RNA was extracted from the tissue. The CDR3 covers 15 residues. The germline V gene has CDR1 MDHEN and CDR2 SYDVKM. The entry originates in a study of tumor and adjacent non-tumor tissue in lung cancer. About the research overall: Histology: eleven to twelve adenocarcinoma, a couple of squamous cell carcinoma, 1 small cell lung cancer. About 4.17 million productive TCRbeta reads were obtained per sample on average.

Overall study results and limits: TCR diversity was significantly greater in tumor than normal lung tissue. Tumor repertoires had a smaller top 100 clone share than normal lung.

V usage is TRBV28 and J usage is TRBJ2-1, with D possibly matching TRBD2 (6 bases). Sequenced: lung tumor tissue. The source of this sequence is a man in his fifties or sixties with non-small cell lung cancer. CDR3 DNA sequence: TGTGCCAGCATGGTAGGGAGGAGGGCGGTTGATGAGCGGTTCTTC. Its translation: CASMVGRRAVDERFF. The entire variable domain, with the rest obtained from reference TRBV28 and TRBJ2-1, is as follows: DVKVTQSSRYLVKRTGEKVFLECVQDMDHENMFWYRQDPGLGLRLIYFSYDVKMKEKGDIPEGYSVSREKKERFSLILESASTNQTSMYLCASMVGRRAVDERFFGPGTRLTVL.